What follows is one T cell receptor beta chain and its context. The data stem from a study of T cell changes during pregnancy in multiple sclerosis. Sequencing was performed with immunoSEQ multiplex PCR; in TCRdb, only in-frame clones are kept and a portion is missing. The sample records 95,000 to 100,000 clones, more than 90% being singletons. The CDR3 consists of 15 residues. V gave up 3 bases and J gave up 5 bases, with 15 bases separating them. Germline V gene lookup returns CDR1 MDHEN and CDR2 SYDVKM. The sequences come from peripheral blood, collected in the second trimester of pregnancy. V and J are TRBV28 and TRBJ2-3; D possibly corresponds to TRBD2 (6 bases). The sequence was collected from a female donor with multiple sclerosis, enrolled in a pregnancy study. CDR3 amino acids: CASSFTGDIRDTQYF. The DNA for the CDR3 is TGTGCCAGCAGTTTTACGGGAGATATTCGAGATACGCAGTATTTT.